This T cell receptor (beta chain) emerged from a study of T-cell reconstitution after alpha-beta-depleted transplantation in children. Study results and limitations: Reports say that about two months after transplant, the alpha-beta T cells came out of several hundred graft clones that had expanded. Fresh T-cell production supplied most of the T-cell counts and diversity seen one year after transplant. Surviving thymic progenitors and recipient T cells were the source of high TCRbeta diversity at day 60 in some patients.

With 3 bases clipped from V and 5 bases from J, the junction kept 13 bases outside the gene matches. This CDR3 has 19 amino acids. Note on this clonotype: Its target is unknown.

The TCRbeta library was prepared with unique molecular identifiers. TCRdb reprocessed the PCR reads via MiXCR and lists one record per CDR3 protein. The data show around 100,000 distinct CDR3 sequences, with around 7.8% seen just once and about 15% held by the top ten. The sample was PBMCs, taken before TCRalphabeta/CD19-depleted stem cell transplant. The sequence derives from a boy aged 2 to 10 with acute lymphoblastic leukemia, due to receive a stem cell transplant. This chain links TRBV12-3 or TRBV12-4 with TRBJ1-6, with TRBD1 identical over 10 bases. In nucleotides, the CDR3 is TGTGCCAGCAGTTTTGGTTCCCCGGGACAGGGGATAAATAATTCACCCCTCCACTTT. Protein: CASSFGSPGQGINNSPLHF.